Listed here is a single TCR beta chain. What it binds is not known. One end of the junction fails to match germline, which may point to a read error. The data were taken from a study of cytomegalovirus exposure and HLA in healthy donors. Study-level background: In an earlier analysis, 95 million to 140 million unique TCR beta sequences were found from some 200 million T cells.

The CDR3 has 16 residues. Germline CDR1 SEHNR, CDR2 FQNEAQ (reference sequence). Researchers ran the PCR with 60 Vbeta and 13 Jbeta primers. Profiling relied on immunoSEQ multiplex PCR, and the TCRdb table lists in-frame clones only, not all of them. The table records approximately 150,000 clones, roughly three quarters of them present only once. Study outcomes and limitations: It was reported that TCR beta sequences correctly inferred the HLA-A and HLA-B alleles for most subjects. A previous analysis found most TCR beta V segments productive roughly 87% or roughly 30% of the time.

This clonotype originated in a middle-aged woman in good health and CMV-seronegative. This sequence joins TRBV7-9 and TRBJ2-7, with TRBD1 matching over 9 bases. Source material: PBMCs. CDR3 DNA: TGTTCCAGCAGCTTAGCGTGGGGACAGGGTACGTACGAGCAGTACTTC. It yields the protein CSSSLAWGQGTYEQYF.